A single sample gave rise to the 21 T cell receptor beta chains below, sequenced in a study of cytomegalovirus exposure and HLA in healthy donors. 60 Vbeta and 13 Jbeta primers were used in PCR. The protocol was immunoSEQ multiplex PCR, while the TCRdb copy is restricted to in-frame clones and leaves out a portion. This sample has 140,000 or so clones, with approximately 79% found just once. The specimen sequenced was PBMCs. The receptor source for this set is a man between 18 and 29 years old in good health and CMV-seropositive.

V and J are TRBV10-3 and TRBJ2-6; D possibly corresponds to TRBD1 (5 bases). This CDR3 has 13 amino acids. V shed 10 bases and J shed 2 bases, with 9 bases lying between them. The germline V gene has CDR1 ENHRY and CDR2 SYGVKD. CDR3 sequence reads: CATSRAGANVLTF. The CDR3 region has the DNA TGTGCCACCAGCAGGGCTGGGGCCAACGTCCTGACTTTC.

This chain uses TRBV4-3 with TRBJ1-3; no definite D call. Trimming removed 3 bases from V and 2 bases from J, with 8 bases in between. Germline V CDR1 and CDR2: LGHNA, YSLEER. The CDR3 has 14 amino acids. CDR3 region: CASSQQPTGNTIYF. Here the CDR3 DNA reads TGCGCCAGCAGCCAGCAACCTACTGGAAACACCATATATTTT.

The CDR3 protein is CASSSPGPSNQPQHF. As DNA, the CDR3 is TGTGCCAGCAGTTCTCCAGGGCCCAGCAATCAGCCCCAGCATTTT. The J gene is TRBJ1-5, the V gene TRBV27; D is possibly TRBD1 (5 bases). The CDR3 is made up of 15 amino acids. Trimming shortened V by 4 bases and J by 1 base, and 11 bases separated the two germline ends. CDR1 and CDR2 from the germline V gene are MNHEY and SMNVEV (reference sequence).

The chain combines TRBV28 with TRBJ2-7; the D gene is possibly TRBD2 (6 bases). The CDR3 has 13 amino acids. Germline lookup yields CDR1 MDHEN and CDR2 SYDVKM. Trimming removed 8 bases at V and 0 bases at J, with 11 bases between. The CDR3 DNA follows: TGTGCCAGCGGGACTGGGAGCTCCTACGAGCAGTACTTC. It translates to CASGTGSSYEQYF.

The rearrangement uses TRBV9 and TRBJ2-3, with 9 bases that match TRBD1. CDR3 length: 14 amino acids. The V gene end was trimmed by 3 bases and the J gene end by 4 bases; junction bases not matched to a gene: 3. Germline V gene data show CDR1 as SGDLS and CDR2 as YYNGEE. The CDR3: CASSGDRAPDTQYF. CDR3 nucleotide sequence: TGTGCCAGCAGCGGGGACAGGGCCCCAGATACGCAGTATTTT. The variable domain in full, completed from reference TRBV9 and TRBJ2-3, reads DSGVTQTPKHLITATGQRVTLRCSPRSGDLSVYWYQQSLDQGLQFLIQYYNGEERAKGNILERFSAQQFPDLHSELNLSSLELGDSALYFCASSGDRAPDTQYFGPGTRLTVL.

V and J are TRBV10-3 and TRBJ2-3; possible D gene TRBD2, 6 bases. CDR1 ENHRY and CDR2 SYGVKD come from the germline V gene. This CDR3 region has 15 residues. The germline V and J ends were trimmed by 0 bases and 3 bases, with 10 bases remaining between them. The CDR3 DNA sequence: TGTGCCATCAGTGAGTCACCCGGGGGAACAGATACGCAGTATTTT. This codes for CAISESPGGTDTQYF.

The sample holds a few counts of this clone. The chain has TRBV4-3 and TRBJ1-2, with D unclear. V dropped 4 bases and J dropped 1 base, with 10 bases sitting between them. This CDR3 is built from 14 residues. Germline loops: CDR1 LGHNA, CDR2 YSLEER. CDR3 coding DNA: TGCGCCAGCAGCCCCCGACAAGTTAACTATGGCTACACCTTC. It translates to CASSPRQVNYGYTF.

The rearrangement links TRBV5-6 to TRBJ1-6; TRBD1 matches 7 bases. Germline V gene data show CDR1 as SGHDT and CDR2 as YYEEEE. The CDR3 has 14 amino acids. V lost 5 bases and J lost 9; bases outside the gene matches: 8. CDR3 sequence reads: CASSTDRVASPLHF. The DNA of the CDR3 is TGTGCCAGCAGTACTGACAGGGTGGCTTCACCCCTCCACTTT.

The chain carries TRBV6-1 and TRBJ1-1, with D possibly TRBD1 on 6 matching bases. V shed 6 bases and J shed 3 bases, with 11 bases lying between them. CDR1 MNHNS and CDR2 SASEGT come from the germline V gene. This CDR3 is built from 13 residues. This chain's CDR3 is CASRVGQYTEAFF. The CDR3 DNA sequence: TGTGCCAGCAGAGTCGGACAGTACACTGAAGCTTTCTTT.

CDR3 in amino acids: CASSMTGEQFLLHF. Here the CDR3 DNA reads TGTGCCAGCAGCATGACAGGGGAACAGTTTCTCCTCCACTTT. The rearrangement joins TRBV5-6 to TRBJ1-6, with 8 bases that match TRBD1. This CDR3 contains 14 residues. The germline V gene encodes CDR1 SGHDT and CDR2 YYEEEE. V lost 4 bases to trimming and J lost 15 bases; unmatched junction nucleotides: 12.

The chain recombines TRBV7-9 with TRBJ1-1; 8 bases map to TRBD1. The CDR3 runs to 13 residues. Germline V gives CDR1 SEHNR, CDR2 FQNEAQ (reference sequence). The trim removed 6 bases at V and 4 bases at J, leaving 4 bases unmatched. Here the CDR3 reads CASSSDRGTEAFF. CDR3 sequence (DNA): TGTGCCAGCAGTTCCGACAGGGGCACTGAAGCTTTCTTT.

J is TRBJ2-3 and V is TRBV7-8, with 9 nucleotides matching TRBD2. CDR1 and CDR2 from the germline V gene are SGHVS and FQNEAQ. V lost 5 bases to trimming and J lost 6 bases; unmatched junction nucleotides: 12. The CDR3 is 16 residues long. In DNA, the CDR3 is TGTGCCAGCAGCCCTCTAACTAGCGGGCGCCCGGATACGCAGTATTTT. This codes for CASSPLTSGRPDTQYF.

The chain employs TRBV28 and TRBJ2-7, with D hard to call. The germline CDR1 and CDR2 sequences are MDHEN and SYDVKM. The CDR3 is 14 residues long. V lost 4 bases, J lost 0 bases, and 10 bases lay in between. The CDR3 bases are TGTGCCAGCAGTTCAGACTCCTACTCCTACGAGCAGTACTTC. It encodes CASSSDSYSYEQYF. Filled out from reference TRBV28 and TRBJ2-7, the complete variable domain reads DVKVTQSSRYLVKRTGEKVFLECVQDMDHENMFWYRQDPGLGLRLIYFSYDVKMKEKGDIPEGYSVSREKKERFSLILESASTNQTSMYLCASSSDSYSYEQYFGPGTRLTVT.

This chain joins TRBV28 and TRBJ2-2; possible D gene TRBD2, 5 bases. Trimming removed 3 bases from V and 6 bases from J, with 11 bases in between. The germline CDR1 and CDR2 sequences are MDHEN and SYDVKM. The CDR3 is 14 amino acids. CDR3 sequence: CASSFSDSSGELFF. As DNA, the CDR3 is TGTGCCAGCAGTTTTAGCGATTCCTCCGGGGAGCTGTTTTTT.

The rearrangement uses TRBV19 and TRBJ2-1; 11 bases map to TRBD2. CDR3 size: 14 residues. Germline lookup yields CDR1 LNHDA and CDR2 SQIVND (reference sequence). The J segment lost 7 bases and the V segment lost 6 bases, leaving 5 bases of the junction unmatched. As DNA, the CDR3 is TGTGCCAGTAGGCTAGCGGGAGGCGGAAATGAGCAGTTCTTC. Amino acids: CASRLAGGGNEQFF.

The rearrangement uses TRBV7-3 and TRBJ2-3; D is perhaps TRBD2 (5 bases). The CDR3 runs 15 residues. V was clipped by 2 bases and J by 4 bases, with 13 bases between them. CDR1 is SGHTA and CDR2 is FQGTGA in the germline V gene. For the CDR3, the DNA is TGTGCCAGCAGCTTAGGCCTCGGGGTTTCAGATACGCAGTATTTT. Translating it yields CASSLGLGVSDTQYF.

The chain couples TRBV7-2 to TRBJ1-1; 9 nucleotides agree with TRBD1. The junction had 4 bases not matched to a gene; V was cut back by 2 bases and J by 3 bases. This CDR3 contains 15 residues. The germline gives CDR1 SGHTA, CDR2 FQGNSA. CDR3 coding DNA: TGTGCCAGCAGCTTAACGGGGGACAGGGACACTGAAGCTTTCTTT. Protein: CASSLTGDRDTEAFF.

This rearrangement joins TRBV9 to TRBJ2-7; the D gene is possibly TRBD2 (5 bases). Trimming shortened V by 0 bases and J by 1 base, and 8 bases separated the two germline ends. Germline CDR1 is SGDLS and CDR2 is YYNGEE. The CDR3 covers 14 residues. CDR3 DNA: TGTGCCAGCAGCGTAGGAGAGGGTTCCTACGAGCAGTACTTC. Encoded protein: CASSVGEGSYEQYF.

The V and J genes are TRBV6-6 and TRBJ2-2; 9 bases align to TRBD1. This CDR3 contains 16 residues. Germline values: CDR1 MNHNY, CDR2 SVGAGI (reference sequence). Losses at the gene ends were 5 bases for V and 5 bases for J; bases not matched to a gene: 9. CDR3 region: CASSTPQGARTGELFF. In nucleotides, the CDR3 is TGTGCCAGCAGTACCCCACAGGGGGCCCGGACCGGGGAGCTGTTTTTT.

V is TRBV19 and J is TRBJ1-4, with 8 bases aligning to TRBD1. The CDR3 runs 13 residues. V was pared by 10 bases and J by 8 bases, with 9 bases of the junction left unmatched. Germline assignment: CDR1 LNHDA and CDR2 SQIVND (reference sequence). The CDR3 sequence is CATRQGIGEKLFF. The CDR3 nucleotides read TGTGCCACCCGACAGGGGATAGGAGAAAAACTGTTTTTT.

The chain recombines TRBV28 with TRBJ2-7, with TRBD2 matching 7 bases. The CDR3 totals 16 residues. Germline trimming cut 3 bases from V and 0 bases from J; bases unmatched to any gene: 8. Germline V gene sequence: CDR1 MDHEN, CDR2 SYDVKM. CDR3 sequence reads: CASSFDGRQISYEQYF. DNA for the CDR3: TGTGCCAGCAGTTTTGACGGGAGGCAGATCTCCTACGAGCAGTACTTC.